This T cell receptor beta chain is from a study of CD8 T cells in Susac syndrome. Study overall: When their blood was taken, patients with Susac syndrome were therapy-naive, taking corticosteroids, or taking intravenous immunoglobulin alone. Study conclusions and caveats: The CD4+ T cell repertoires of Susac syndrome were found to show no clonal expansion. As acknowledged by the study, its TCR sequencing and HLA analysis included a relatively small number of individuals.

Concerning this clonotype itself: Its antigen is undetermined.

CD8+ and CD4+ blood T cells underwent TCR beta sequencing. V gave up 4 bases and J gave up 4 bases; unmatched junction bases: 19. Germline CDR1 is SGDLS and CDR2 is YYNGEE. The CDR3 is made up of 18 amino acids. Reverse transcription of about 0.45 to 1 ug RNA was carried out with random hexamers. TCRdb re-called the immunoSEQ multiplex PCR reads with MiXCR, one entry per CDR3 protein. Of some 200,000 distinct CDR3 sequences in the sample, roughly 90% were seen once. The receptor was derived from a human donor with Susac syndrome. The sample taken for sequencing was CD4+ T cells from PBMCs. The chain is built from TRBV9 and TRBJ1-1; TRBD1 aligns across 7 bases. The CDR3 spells CASSSSVGGGGGSTEAFF. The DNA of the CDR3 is TGTGCCAGCAGCTCTAGCGTAGGGGGAGGAGGGGGCAGCACTGAAGCTTTCTTT.